The 18 T cell receptor beta chains presented below share a single source sample, sequenced in a study of cytomegalovirus exposure and HLA in healthy donors. Primers: 60 Vbeta forward and 13 Jbeta reverse. Sequenced by immunoSEQ multiplex PCR; TCRdb stores in-frame clones only, minus some. The sample carries some 170,000 clones, 78% recorded once. The sample comprised PBMCs. All receptors derive from a female donor in good health and CMV-seronegative.

The chain links TRBV18 to TRBJ1-1; TRBD1 matches at 7 bases. V lost 1 base and J lost 5; bases outside the gene matches: 4. The CDR3 covers 14 residues. CDR1 and CDR2 (germline): KGHSH, LQKENI. The CDR3 DNA follows: TGTGCCAGCTCACCACTAGGGGGCTGGACTGAAGCTTTCTTT. The encoded protein is CASSPLGGWTEAFF.

This clone was counted a single time. This sequence joins TRBV7-9 and TRBJ1-2; unclear D gene. Looked up from germline, CDR1 is SEHNR and CDR2 is FQNEAQ (reference sequence). The CDR3 totals 14 residues. V lost 5 bases to trimming and J lost 4 bases, with 14 bases between them. Written as DNA, the CDR3 is TGTGCCAGCAGCCCAGTGCTCTCATTCTATGGCTACACCTTC. Translating it yields CASSPVLSFYGYTF.

The CDR3 DNA is TGTGCCAGCACCTCTCCGGGGACAGGGATATACGAGCAGTACTTC. It encodes CASTSPGTGIYEQYF. This chain links TRBV25-1 with TRBJ2-7; 9 bases line up with TRBD1. With V trimmed by 7 bases and J by 4 bases, 11 bases remained unmatched. From germline, CDR1 is MGHDK and CDR2 SYGVNS. The CDR3 has 15 amino acids.

A note on this clone: A clone one base away is much larger, so this may be a read error. Other nucleotide sequences from this sample produce the same CDR3. The chain recombines TRBV25-1 with TRBJ1-2; D call uncertain. Germline V gives CDR1 MGHDK, CDR2 SYGVNS. CDR3 length: 12 residues. V gave up 2 bases and J gave up 6 bases, with 7 bases separating them. The CDR3 DNA reads TGTGCCAGCAGTGAAGTCAGGAATGGCTACACCTTC. This gives the protein CASSEVRNGYTF.

This clone was seen only once. A junction boundary mismatches the germline segment, possibly from a read error. V usage is TRBV7-9 and J usage is TRBJ2-3; 8 bases match TRBD2. This CDR3 region has 19 residues. Germline V gene sequence: CDR1 SEHNR, CDR2 FQNEAQ (reference sequence). The CDR3 loop is CSSSSGGYRVVAGKDTQYF. The CDR3 DNA follows: TGTTCCAGCAGCTCCGGGGGTTACCGGGTTGTAGCGGGAAAAGATACGCAGTATTTT. The full variable domain, with the rest looked up from reference TRBV7-9 and TRBJ2-3, is DTGVSQNPRHKITKRGQNVTFRCDPISEHNRLYWYRQTLGQGPEFLTYFQNEAQLEKSRLLSDRFSAERPKGSFSTLEIQRTEQGDSAMYLCSSSSGGYRVVAGKDTQYFGPGTRLTVL.

This clone showed up just once. One end of the junction varies from germline; a read error may be responsible. The chain uses TRBV7-9 and TRBJ2-5; no definite D call. There are 12 residues in the CDR3. Germline CDR1 SEHNR, CDR2 FQNEAQ (reference sequence). The CDR3 region is CSSSPLPETQYF. The DNA for the CDR3 is TGTTCCAGCAGCCCCCTTCCAGAGACCCAGTACTTC.

Written as DNA, the CDR3 is TGCGCCAGCAGCCTGACCGGGGGTGAAGCTTTCTTT. This gives the protein CASSLTGGEAFF. The chain employs TRBV5-1 and TRBJ1-1; the D gene is possibly TRBD1 (5 bases). Germline CDR1 and CDR2: SGHRS and YFSETQ. This CDR3 has 12 residues. V was shortened by 4 bases and J by 7 bases, with 11 bases between the two germline ends. Full variable domain (missing parts from reference TRBV5-1 and TRBJ1-1): KAGVTQTPRYLIKTRGQQVTLSCSPISGHRSVSWYQQTPGQGLQFLFEYFSETQRNKGNFPGRFSGRQFSNSRSEMNVSTLELGDSALYLCASSLTGGEAFFGQGTRLTVV.

The CDR3 nucleotides are TGTGCCAGCAGCTCACAGTGGTCCGGGGAGCTGTTTTTT. It specifies CASSSQWSGELFF. The chain couples TRBV7-2 to TRBJ2-2, with D hard to call. Trimming removed 4 bases at V and 6 bases at J, with 9 bases between. This CDR3 region has 13 residues. The germline V gene encodes CDR1 SGHTA and CDR2 FQGNSA.

The table lists this clone with a few counts. The gene calls are TRBV5-4 and TRBJ2-3, with 9 bases identical to TRBD1. There are 17 residues in the CDR3. The J segment lost 5 bases and the V segment lost 1 base, leaving 11 bases of the junction unmatched. Germline V lookup: CDR1 SGHNT, CDR2 YYREEE (reference sequence). The CDR3 is CASSLKKPGQGIDTQYF. CDR3 nucleotides: TGTGCCAGCAGCTTGAAAAAACCGGGACAGGGAATAGATACGCAGTATTTT.

This sequence joins TRBV27 and TRBJ2-7, with 10 positions matching TRBD2. This CDR3 is built from 13 residues. CDR1 is MNHEY and CDR2 is SMNVEV in the germline V gene (reference sequence). With V trimmed by 4 bases and J by 6 bases, 3 bases remained unmatched. CDR3 sequence reads: CASSSRTSGEQYF. CDR3 bases: TGTGCCAGCAGTTCGCGGACTAGCGGCGAGCAGTACTTC.

The rearrangement uses TRBV30 and TRBJ1-5; D remains ambiguous. The CDR3 is made up of 13 amino acids. Trimming removed 4 bases from V and 2 bases from J, with 9 bases in between. Germline V gene sequence: CDR1 GTSNPN, CDR2 SVGIG (reference sequence). The CDR3 loop reads CAWNPPGNQPQHF. As DNA, the CDR3 is TGTGCCTGGAATCCCCCTGGCAATCAGCCCCAGCATTTT.

This clone was found once. This chain links TRBV12-5 with TRBJ1-3; D gene ambiguous. Looked up from germline, CDR1 is LGHNT and CDR2 is FRNRAP. V gave up 1 base and J gave up 0 bases, with 10 bases separating them. This CDR3 contains 16 residues. The CDR3 nucleotides are TGTGCTAGTGGTTTGGACAGCGGCTTCTCTGGAAACACCATATATTTT. This gives the protein CASGLDSGFSGNTIYF.

This rearrangement joins TRBV28 to TRBJ2-1, with D tentatively TRBD1 (6 bases). The CDR3 sequence is 16 residues long. The germline CDR1 and CDR2 sequences are MDHEN and SYDVKM. Trimming removed 4 bases at V and 4 bases at J, with 17 bases between. The CDR3 region has the DNA TGTGCCAGCAGTTCCTCGGACAGAACAGGTTACAATGAGCAGTTCTTC. This codes for CASSSSDRTGYNEQFF.

This clone was found a few times. The chain is built from TRBV16 and TRBJ1-2, with D possibly matching TRBD1 (5 bases). Germline CDR1 and CDR2: KGHSY and FQNENV. This CDR3 spans 16 amino acids. The V end was cut by 6 bases, the J end by 5 bases, with 22 bases between. CDR3 sequence reads: CASSWGGTGILYGYTF. The DNA for the CDR3 is TGTGCCAGCAGTTGGGGGGGAACCGGGATCCTTTATGGCTACACCTTC.

The gene calls are TRBV6-1 and TRBJ2-7, with TRBD1 matching 11 bases. In germline, CDR1 is MNHNS, CDR2 SASEGT. V was pared by 5 bases and J by 5 bases, with 5 bases of the junction left unmatched. CDR3 length: 14 residues. CDR3 in DNA: TGTGCCAGCAGTACCCGGGACAGGGGGGACGAGCAGTACTTC. As protein: CASSTRDRGDEQYF.

In this sample, this clone turned up once. The chain employs TRBV10-3 and TRBJ1-1; TRBD1 matches 8 bases. Germline CDR1 and CDR2: ENHRY and SYGVKD. The CDR3 extends over 17 amino acids. The V and J ends lost 3 bases and 8 bases, in that order; junction bases with no gene match: 17. The CDR3 nucleotides are TGTGCCATCAGTGACCCTAACCAGGGGGCCTACAAACCCGAAGCTTTCTTT. Residues: CAISDPNQGAYKPEAFF.

In this sample, this clone turned up a few times. This chain uses TRBV5-1 with TRBJ2-3; D not resolved. The V end lost 0 bases, the J end lost 3 bases, and 2 bases lay between the germline ends. The length of the CDR3 is 12 residues. The germline gives CDR1 SGHRS, CDR2 YFSETQ. CDR3 sequence (DNA): TGCGCCAGCAGCTTGGCGACAGATACGCAGTATTTT. Its protein is CASSLATDTQYF. The complete variable domain, with remaining parts taken from reference TRBV5-1 and TRBJ2-3, reads KAGVTQTPRYLIKTRGQQVTLSCSPISGHRSVSWYQQTPGQGLQFLFEYFSETQRNKGNFPGRFSGRQFSNSRSEMNVSTLELGDSALYLCASSLATDTQYFGPGTRLTVL.

This chain joins TRBV10-3 and TRBJ2-1; 8 bases line up with TRBD1. V was clipped by 6 bases and J by 5 bases; unmatched bases: 3. CDR1 ENHRY and CDR2 SYGVKD come from the germline V gene. This CDR3 is built from 13 residues. The CDR3, as DNA: TGTGCCATCAGCCAGGGGGCCAACAATGAGCAGTTCTTC. It codes for CAISQGANNEQFF.